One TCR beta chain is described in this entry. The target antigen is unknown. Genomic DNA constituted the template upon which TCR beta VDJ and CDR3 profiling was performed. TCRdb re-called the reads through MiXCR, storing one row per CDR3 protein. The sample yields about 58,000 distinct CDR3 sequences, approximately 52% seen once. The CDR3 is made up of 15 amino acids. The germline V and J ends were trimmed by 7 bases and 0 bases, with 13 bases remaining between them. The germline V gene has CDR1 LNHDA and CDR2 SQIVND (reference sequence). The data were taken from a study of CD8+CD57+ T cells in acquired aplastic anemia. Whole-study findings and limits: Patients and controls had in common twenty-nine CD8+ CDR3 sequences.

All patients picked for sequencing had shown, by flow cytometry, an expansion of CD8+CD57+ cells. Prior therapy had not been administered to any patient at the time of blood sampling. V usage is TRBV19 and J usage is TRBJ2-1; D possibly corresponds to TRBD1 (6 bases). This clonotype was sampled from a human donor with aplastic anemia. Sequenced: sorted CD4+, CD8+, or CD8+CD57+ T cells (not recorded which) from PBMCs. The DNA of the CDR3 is TGTGCCAGTACCGAGAGGGGGAGCTCCTACAATGAGCAGTTCTTC. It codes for CASTERGSSYNEQFF. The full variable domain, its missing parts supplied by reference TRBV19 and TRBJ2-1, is DGGITQSPKYLFRKEGQNVTLSCEQNLNHDAMYWYRQDPGQGLRLIYYSQIVNDFQKGDIAEGYSVSREKKESFPLTVTSAQKNPTAFYLCASTERGSSYNEQFFGPGTRLTVL.